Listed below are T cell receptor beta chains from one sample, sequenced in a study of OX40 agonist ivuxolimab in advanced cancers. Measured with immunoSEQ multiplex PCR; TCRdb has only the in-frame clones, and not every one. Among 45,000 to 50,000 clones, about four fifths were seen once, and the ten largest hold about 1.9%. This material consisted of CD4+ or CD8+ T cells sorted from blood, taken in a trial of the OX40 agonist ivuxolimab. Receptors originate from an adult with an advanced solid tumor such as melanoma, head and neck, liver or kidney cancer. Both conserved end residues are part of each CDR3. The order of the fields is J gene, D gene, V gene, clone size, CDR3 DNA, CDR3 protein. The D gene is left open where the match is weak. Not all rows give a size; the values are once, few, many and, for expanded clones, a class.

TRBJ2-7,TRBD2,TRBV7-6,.,TGTGCCAGCAGCTTTCCTAGCGGCTACGAGCAGTACTTC,CASSFPSGYEQYF
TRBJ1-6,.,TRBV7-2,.,TGTGCCAGCATCCTTACAGGGTCCGGTTCACCCCTCCACTTT,CASILTGSGSPLHF
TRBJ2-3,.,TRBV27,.,TGTGCCAGCAGGACCTCCCGGGCCAACACAGATACGCAGTATTTT,CASRTSRANTDTQYF
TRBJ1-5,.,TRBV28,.,TGTGCCAGCAGTTTGGGAGGGGGAAATCAGCCCCAGCATTTT,CASSLGGGNQPQHF
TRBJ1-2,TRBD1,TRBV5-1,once,TGCGCCAGCAGCCTTCCGACAGGGAACTATGACGGCTACACCTTC,CASSLPTGNYDGYTF
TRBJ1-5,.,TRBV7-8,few,TGTGCCAGCAGCTTACCAGGGTATCAGCCCCAGCATTTT,CASSLPGYQPQHF
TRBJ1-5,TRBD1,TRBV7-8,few,TGTGCCAGCAGTTTGGACAGGGGTAATCAGCCCCAGCATTTT,CASSLDRGNQPQHF
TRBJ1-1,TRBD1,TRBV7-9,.,TGTGCCAGCAGCCCCGGACAGGGAAGCACTGAAGCTTTCTTT,CASSPGQGSTEAFF
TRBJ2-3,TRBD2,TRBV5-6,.,TGTGCCAGCAGCTCAGGACTAGCGGGGGGTATTTTTACAGATACGCAGTATTTT,CASSSGLAGGIFTDTQYF
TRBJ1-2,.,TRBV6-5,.,TGTGCCAGCAGTTCCAGATCAGGGAACTATGGCTACACCTTC,CASSSRSGNYGYTF
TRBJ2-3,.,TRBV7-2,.,TGTGCCAGCACCCTAGGATGGCGAGGCACAGATACGCAGTATTTT,CASTLGWRGTDTQYF
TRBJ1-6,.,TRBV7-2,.,TGTGCCAGCAGCTTCCGAAGCTATAATTCACCCCTCCACTTT,CASSFRSYNSPLHF
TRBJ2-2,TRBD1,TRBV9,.,TGTGCCAGCAGTAGACAGGGAAGGGCCAGGACCGGGGAGCTGTTTTTT,CASSRQGRARTGELFF
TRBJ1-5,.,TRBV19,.,TGTGCCAGTAGTATGGGTATTAGGGGGGTGATAAGCAATCAGCCCCAGCATTTT,CASSMGIRGVISNQPQHF
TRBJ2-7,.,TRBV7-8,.,TGTGCCAGCAGCTCAACTATAAGTTCCTACGAGCAGTACTTC,CASSSTISSYEQYF
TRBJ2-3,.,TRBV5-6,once,TGTGCCAGCAGCTTCGGGGCAGGTAGCACAGATACGCAGTATTTT,CASSFGAGSTDTQYF
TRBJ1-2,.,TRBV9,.,TGTGCCAGCAGCGCTCAGGGGTTTGGCTACACCTTC,CASSAQGFGYTF
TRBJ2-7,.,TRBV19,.,TGTGCCAGTAGAAACGGGGCAAATAACGAGCAGTACTTC,CASRNGANNEQYF
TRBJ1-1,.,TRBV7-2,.,TGTGCCAGCAGCTTAGCCGCCAGGGAAGCTTTCTTT,CASSLAAREAFF
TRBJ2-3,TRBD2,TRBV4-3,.,TGCGCCAGCAGCCAAGAGGCGGGGGGCAGCACAGATACGCAGTATTTT,CASSQEAGGSTDTQYF
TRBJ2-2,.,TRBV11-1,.,TGTGCCAGCAGCTTAAGGGGAAACGGGGAGCTGTTTTTT,CASSLRGNGELFF